The 30 T cell receptor beta chains reported below all come from one sample, sequenced in a study of regulatory T cells in long-lasting Graves disease. Time point described: newly diagnosed GD, antithyroid drugs for less than 3 months. PBMCs were the source of the RNA used for TCR sequencing. Researchers made TCR beta libraries by using iRepertoire HTBI primers and running Arm-PCR on CDR3 regions. One entry per CDR3 protein, called by TCRdb with MiXCR from the multiplex PCR reads. The sample lists some 350,000 distinct CDR3 sequences, roughly 17% occurring once. The sample also formed part of further work on T cells in Graves' hyperthyroidism and ophthalmopathy.

Specimen: peripheral blood mononuclear cells (PBMCs), collected at new diagnosis, from a patient treated with antithyroid drugs. The receptor source for this set is a woman aged 18-35 years with Graves disease.

This clonotype was seen many times. The chain employs TRBV28 and TRBJ2-1; D is unresolved. Deletions cut 1 base from V and 4 bases from J, with 11 bases between. Germline assignment: CDR1 MDHEN and CDR2 SYDVKM. CDR3 length: 15 amino acids. DNA of the CDR3: TGTGCCAGCAGTTTATCTCGGGCCCTATACAATGAGCAGTTCTTC. It specifies CASSLSRALYNEQFF.

This clonotype has more than one count but fewer than ten. V gene TRBV2 combines with J gene TRBJ2-7; the D gene is possibly TRBD1 (5 bases). V was shortened by 4 bases and J by 7 bases, with 29 bases between the two germline ends. The germline V gene encodes CDR1 SNHLY and CDR2 FYNNEI. CDR3 length: 18 residues. CDR3 DNA sequence: TGTGCCAGCAGTGTTCGGCCAGGGATTCCATCCGAGTTGGGGGAGCAGTACTTC. This translates into CASSVRPGIPSELGEQYF.

A word on this clonotype: A junction end diverges from the germline sequence, so it may reflect a read error. The rearrangement links TRBV29-1 to TRBJ1-2; D may be TRBD1 (5 bases). CDR1 is SQVTM and CDR2 is ANQGSEA in the germline V gene. The CDR3 covers 14 residues. The CDR3 region has the DNA TGCGGCGTTGAAGATTTGGACACCTACTATGGCTACACCTTC. This sequence encodes CGVEDLDTYYGYTF.

Ten or more counts support this clonotype. J is TRBJ2-5 and V is TRBV28, with 10 positions matching TRBD2. The CDR3 loop spans 15 amino acids. V lost 6 bases and J lost 2; bases outside the gene matches: 6. CDR1 MDHEN and CDR2 SYDVKM come from the germline V gene. The CDR3 protein is CASSSPSGGQETQYF. The CDR3 nucleotides are TGTGCCAGCAGCAGCCCTAGCGGGGGACAAGAGACCCAGTACTTC.

This clonotype showed up many times. V and J are TRBV11-2 and TRBJ1-3, with D uncertain. The germline V gene encodes CDR1 SGHAT and CDR2 FQNNGV. CDR3 length: 14 amino acids. V was shortened by 5 bases and J by 3 bases, with 11 bases between the two germline ends. CDR3 DNA sequence: TGTGCCAGCAGCAGCCCCAGAGGTGGAAACACCATATATTTT. Residues: CASSSPRGGNTIYF.

This clonotype was counted at least ten times. The rearrangement joins TRBV28 to TRBJ2-7, with D possibly matching TRBD1 (6 bases). The germline V and J ends were trimmed by 2 bases and 1 base, with 12 bases remaining between them. The CDR3 extends over 15 amino acids. The V gene's germline CDR1 is MDHEN and CDR2 SYDVKM. As DNA, the CDR3 is TGTGCCAGCAGTTTAGGGGCAGGGGTATCCTACGAGCAGTACTTC. Protein product: CASSLGAGVSYEQYF.

This clonotype was counted only a few times. The chain couples TRBV7-2 to TRBJ2-1, with 12 bases lining up with TRBD2. The J segment lost 3 bases and the V segment lost 2 bases, leaving 8 bases of the junction unmatched. Looked up from germline, CDR1 is SGHTA and CDR2 is FQGNSA. The CDR3 has 18 amino acids. The CDR3 DNA is TGTGCCAGCAGCTTACTCCTCCTAGCGGGAGGGAGCTACAATGAGCAGTTCTTC. It is translated as CASSLLLLAGGSYNEQFF.

The V gene is TRBV20-1, the J gene TRBJ2-5; 7 nucleotides agree with TRBD2. The CDR3 extends over 14 amino acids. Trimming cost V 5 bases and J 1 base; bases outside gene matches: 7. Germline CDR1 and CDR2: DFQATT and SNEGSKA (reference sequence). CDR3 in DNA: TGCAGTGCTGAGCCTGCGGGGGTCCAAGAGACCCAGTACTTC. Amino acid sequence: CSAEPAGVQETQYF.

This clonotype was detected once. A much larger clone differs from this one at a single base, so this may be a read error. The CDR3 is CASSGGADNEQFF. The CDR3 DNA reads as TGTGCCAGCAGTGGGGGGGCCGACAATGAGCAGTTCTTC. The rearrangement uses TRBV11-1 and TRBJ2-1; D perhaps matches TRBD2 (7 bases). Per the germline V gene, CDR1 is SGHAT and CDR2 is FQDESV (reference sequence). The CDR3 loop spans 13 amino acids. Trimming pared 6 bases from V and 5 bases from J, leaving 11 bases between.

This clonotype came up many times. V usage is TRBV11-2 and J usage is TRBJ1-4; 10 bases are a match to TRBD1. V lost 5 bases and J lost 7; bases outside the gene matches: 10. Germline V lookup: CDR1 SGHAT, CDR2 FQNNGV. CDR3 length: 16 residues. The CDR3 reads CASSMDRGRFGEKLFF. CDR3 coding DNA: TGTGCCAGCAGCATGGACAGGGGGAGGTTCGGTGAAAAACTGTTTTTT. Variable domain in full (rest from reference TRBV11-2 and TRBJ1-4): EAGVAQSPRYKIIEKRQSVAFWCNPISGHATLYWYQQILGQGPKLLIQFQNNGVVDDSQLPKDRFSAERLKGVDSTLKIQPAKLEDSAVYLCASSMDRGRFGEKLFFGSGTQLSVL.

This clonotype was found many times. This chain links TRBV5-1 with TRBJ2-2, with 7 positions matching TRBD2. Germline V gene sequence: CDR1 SGHRS, CDR2 YFSETQ. Trimming took 3 bases from V and 0 from J; bases not matched to a gene: 5. CDR3 length: 16 residues. The CDR3 coding sequence is TGCGCCAGCAGCTCGGGAAGCGGGGCGAACACCGGGGAGCTGTTTTTT. This codes for CASSSGSGANTGELFF.

The chain has TRBV9 and TRBJ1-2; D may be TRBD1 (6 bases). The V gene's germline CDR1 is SGDLS and CDR2 YYNGEE. V was shortened by 0 bases and J by 5 bases, with 11 bases between the two germline ends. This CDR3 region has 14 residues. The DNA of the CDR3 is TGTGCCAGCAGCGTAGGCGGGGGCATGTATGGCTACACCTTC. Amino acid sequence: CASSVGGGMYGYTF.

Only one count was recorded for this clonotype. V usage is TRBV29-1 and J usage is TRBJ2-5; no clear D. The CDR3 contains 10 residues. Germline assignment: CDR1 SQVTM and CDR2 ANQGSEA. The V and J ends lost 6 bases and 7 bases respectively, with 9 bases between them. CDR3 DNA: TGCAGCGTAAGACCAGGGACCCAGTACTTC. Its translation: CSVRPGTQYF.

This clonotype was counted between two and nine times. One end of the junction does not line up with germline, which may come from a read error. This chain joins TRBV11-2 and TRBJ2-1; 8 bases are shared with TRBD2. Looked up from germline, CDR1 is SGHAT and CDR2 is FQNNGV. CDR3 size: 17 residues. CDR3 sequence: CASSLVGGGGSCNEQFF. The CDR3, as DNA: TGTGCCAGCAGCTTAGTAGGAGGCGGGGGGTCCTGCAATGAGCAGTTCTTC.

The V gene is TRBV3-1, the J gene TRBJ2-7; D remains ambiguous. Germline lookup yields CDR1 LGHDT and CDR2 YNNKEL (reference sequence). Trimming removed 1 base at V and 6 bases at J, with 10 bases between. This CDR3 region has 13 residues. The CDR3 DNA reads TGTGCCAGCAGCCAAGGTCGAAGTGTCGAGCAGTACTTC. Residues: CASSQGRSVEQYF.

This clonotype was counted between two and nine times. This chain joins TRBV13 and TRBJ2-7; TRBD2 might be the D (5 bases). The CDR3 loop spans 13 amino acids. Trimming left V 3 bases short and J 5 bases short, with 11 bases between. Germline V gene lookup returns CDR1 PRHDT and CDR2 FYEKMQ (reference sequence). Here the CDR3 reads CASSFRDFNEQYF. The CDR3 DNA sequence: TGTGCCAGCAGCTTCCGGGATTTCAACGAGCAGTACTTC.

Notes on this clonotype: This clone may be a read error of a much larger clone one base away. V usage is TRBV28 and J usage is TRBJ2-2; TRBD2 might be the D (5 bases). Germline V gives CDR1 MDHEN, CDR2 SYDVKM. The CDR3 covers 11 residues. CDR3 amino acids: CASSRRGELSF. The CDR3 nucleotides read TGTGCCAGCAGCCGCCGTGGGGAGCTGTCTTTT.

This chain joins TRBV28 and TRBJ2-7; possible D gene TRBD2, 5 bases. Trimming took 1 base from V and 5 from J, leaving 18 bases between them. Germline-derived CDR1 and CDR2 are MDHEN and SYDVKM. This CDR3 contains 16 residues. CDR3 bases: TGTGCCAGCAGTTTATTGTTGGCTAGCCGCCTGAACGAGCAGTACTTC. Translated, it gives CASSLLLASRLNEQYF.

Concerning this clonotype: The junction differs from germline at one of its ends, possibly a read error. This chain uses TRBV28 with TRBJ2-7; D might be TRBD2 (7 bases). Germline CDR1 and CDR2: MDHEN and SYDVKM. The CDR3 has 14 residues. CDR3 bases: TGTGCCAGCACCCGGGGGGCGGGCCCGTACGAGCAGTGCTTC. The encoded protein is CASTRGAGPYEQCF.

The table lists this clonotype with many counts. The J gene is TRBJ1-1, the V gene TRBV12-3 or TRBV12-4; 7 nucleotides match TRBD1. V lost 7 bases to trimming and J lost 5 bases; unmatched junction nucleotides: 13. The CDR3 covers 15 residues. As DNA, the CDR3 is TGTGCCAGCAATCTGAGCCACAGGGGTTTTACTGAAGCTTTCTTT. Its protein is CASNLSHRGFTEAFF.

The rearrangement links TRBV20-1 to TRBJ1-1, with a possible D match to TRBD1 (6 bases). CDR1 is DFQATT and CDR2 is SNEGSKA in the germline V gene (reference sequence). V was clipped by 6 bases and J by 0 bases, with 14 bases between them. The CDR3 contains 14 residues. The CDR3 sequence: CSAIRGAMNTEAFF. CDR3 coding DNA: TGCAGTGCCATCCGGGGGGCGATGAACACTGAAGCTTTCTTT.

At least ten counts were recorded for this clonotype. The V gene is TRBV20-1, the J gene TRBJ2-1, with no clear D. The CDR3 covers 15 residues. Germline-derived CDR1 and CDR2 are DFQATT and SNEGSKA (reference sequence). The ends were cut back, 7 bases at V and 3 bases at J, with 19 bases in the middle. This chain's CDR3 is CSVRPDQFYYNEQFF. The CDR3 DNA sequence: TGCAGTGTCCGTCCGGACCAGTTTTACTACAATGAGCAGTTCTTC.

This rearrangement joins TRBV7-9 to TRBJ2-5; D is possibly TRBD2 (5 bases). The CDR3 length is 14 residues. Germline V gives CDR1 SEHNR, CDR2 FQNEAQ (reference sequence). V was clipped by 4 bases and J by 9 bases, with 18 bases between them. The CDR3 nucleotides read TGTGCCAGCAGCTGGGGAGCCGGAGCGTGGGCCCAGTACTTC. It specifies CASSWGAGAWAQYF. Drawing the rest from reference TRBV7-9 and TRBJ2-5, the complete variable domain is DTGVSQNPRHKITKRGQNVTFRCDPISEHNRLYWYRQTLGQGPEFLTYFQNEAQLEKSRLLSDRFSAERPKGSFSTLEIQRTEQGDSAMYLCASSWGAGAWAQYFGPGTRLLVL.

This clonotype appeared many times. This rearrangement joins TRBV3-1 to TRBJ2-7; 9 bases are shared with TRBD2. Germline CDR1 LGHDT, CDR2 YNNKEL (reference sequence). The CDR3 loop spans 13 amino acids. The trim removed 4 bases at V and 6 bases at J, leaving 4 bases unmatched. The CDR3 sequence: CASSLAGAGEQYF. Written as DNA, the CDR3 is TGTGCCAGCAGCCTAGCGGGAGCGGGCGAGCAGTACTTC.

This clonotype was recorded many times. The genes are TRBV6-1 and TRBJ1-2; D possibly corresponds to TRBD1 (6 bases). The ends were cut back, 3 bases at V and 2 bases at J, with 10 bases in the middle. This CDR3 has 14 amino acids. Germline V lookup: CDR1 MNHNS, CDR2 SASEGT. The CDR3 spells CASSEGAINYGYTF. CDR3 in DNA: TGTGCCAGCAGTGAGGGGGCGATCAACTATGGCTACACCTTC.

The sample holds a few counts of this clonotype. V is TRBV6-2 or TRBV6-3 and J is TRBJ1-2; 9 bases are shared with TRBD1. The CDR3 extends over 14 amino acids. Germline CDR1 is MNHEY and CDR2 is SVGEGT. With 5 bases clipped from V and 7 bases from J, the junction kept 8 bases outside the gene matches. The CDR3 protein is CASSRGTGYLGYTF. The CDR3 DNA sequence: TGTGCCAGCAGTCGCGGGACAGGGTATCTTGGCTACACCTTC.

At least ten counts were recorded for this clonotype. The chain links TRBV28 to TRBJ1-4; D perhaps matches TRBD1 (6 bases). The germline gives CDR1 MDHEN, CDR2 SYDVKM. The V gene lost 6 bases and the J gene lost 13 bases, with 21 bases spanning the gap. The CDR3 spans 14 residues. As DNA, the CDR3 is TGTGCCAGCAGCCATGACAGGATGCGGCGGGGACTGTTTTTT. The encoded protein is CASSHDRMRRGLFF.

On this clonotype itself: One base separates it from a far larger clone, so it is likely a read error. The chain employs TRBV11-1 and TRBJ2-7; D remains unclear. The CDR3 covers 13 residues. V lost 2 bases, J lost 7 bases, and 12 bases lay in between. Germline CDR1 SGHAT, CDR2 FQDESV (reference sequence). Here the CDR3 DNA reads TGTGCCAGCAGCTTACGGCCCCTTGGAGAGCAGTACTTC. Encoded protein: CASSLRPLGEQYF.

This clonotype was counted many times. The V and J genes are TRBV5-4 and TRBJ1-1, with 7 bases that match TRBD1. The germline V gene encodes CDR1 SGHNT and CDR2 YYREEE (reference sequence). This CDR3 spans 13 amino acids. V was pared by 4 bases and J by 8 bases, with 8 bases of the junction left unmatched. This chain's CDR3 is CASSQQQDREAFF. As DNA, the CDR3 is TGTGCCAGCAGCCAGCAACAGGACAGGGAAGCTTTCTTT.

Comments on this clonotype: A read error may be the cause here, since a much bigger clone is one base away. The rearrangement joins TRBV27 to TRBJ2-3; D gene unclear. Trimming removed 4 bases from V and 6 bases from J, with 11 bases in between. This CDR3 is built from 13 residues. From germline, CDR1 is MNHEY and CDR2 SMNVEV (reference sequence). This CDR3 reads CASSSRLVDTQYF. The CDR3 DNA reads TGTGCCAGCAGTTCCCGGCTTGTGGATACGCAGTATTTT.